What follows describes a single T cell receptor beta chain. Its antigen is not identified. The data stem from a study of CD8 T cells in Susac syndrome. Reverse transcription of roughly 0.5 to 1 ug RNA used random hexamers. An immunoSEQ multiplex PCR generated amplified TCR beta CDR3 products spanning 54 Vbeta and 13 Jbeta. MiXCR was run by TCRdb on the immunoSEQ multiplex PCR reads, yielding one entry per CDR3 protein. This table has 50,000 or so distinct CDR3 sequences, 93% appearing once. Study-wide results and caveats: An acknowledgment was made by the study that its TCR sequencing and HLA analysis involved relatively few individuals.

The sequenced sample consisted of CD8+ T cells from PBMCs. The clonotype comes from a human donor in good health.

The CDR3 sequence is CSALTGSYGYTF. CDR3 nucleotide sequence: TGCAGCGCCTTGACAGGGAGCTATGGCTACACCTTC. The chain recombines TRBV29-1 with TRBJ1-2; 7 bases are shared with TRBD1. This CDR3 region has 12 residues. V lost 7 bases, J lost 4 bases, and 6 bases stayed unmatched. The germline gives CDR1 SQVTM, CDR2 ANQGSEA.